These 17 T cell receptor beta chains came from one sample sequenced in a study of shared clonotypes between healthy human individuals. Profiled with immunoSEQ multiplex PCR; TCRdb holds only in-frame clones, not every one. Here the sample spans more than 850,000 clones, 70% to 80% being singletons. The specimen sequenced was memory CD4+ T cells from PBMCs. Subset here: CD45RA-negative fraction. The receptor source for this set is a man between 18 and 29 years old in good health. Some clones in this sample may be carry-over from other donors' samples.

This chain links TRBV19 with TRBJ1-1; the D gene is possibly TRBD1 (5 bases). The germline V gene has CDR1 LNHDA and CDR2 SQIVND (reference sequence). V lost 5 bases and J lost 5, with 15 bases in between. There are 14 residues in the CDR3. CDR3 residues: CASSQGGGSTEAFF. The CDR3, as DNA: TGTGCCAGTAGTCAGGGCGGGGGAAGTACTGAAGCTTTCTTT.

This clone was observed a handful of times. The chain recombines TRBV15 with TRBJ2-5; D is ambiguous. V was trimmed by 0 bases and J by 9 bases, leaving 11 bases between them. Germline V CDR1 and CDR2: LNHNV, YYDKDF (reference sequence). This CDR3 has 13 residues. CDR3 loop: CATSRDSLRAQYF. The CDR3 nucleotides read TGTGCCACCAGCAGAGACAGCCTAAGGGCCCAGTACTTC.

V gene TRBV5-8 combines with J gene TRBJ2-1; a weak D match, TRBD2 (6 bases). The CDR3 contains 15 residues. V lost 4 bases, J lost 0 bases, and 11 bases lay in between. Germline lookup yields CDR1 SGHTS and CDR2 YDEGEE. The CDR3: CASSRGAGSYNEQFF. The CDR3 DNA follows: TGTGCCAGCAGCCGCGGGGCTGGCTCCTACAATGAGCAGTTCTTC. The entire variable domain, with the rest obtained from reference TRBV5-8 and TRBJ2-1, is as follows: EAGVTQSPTHLIKTRGQQATLRCSPISGHTSVYWYQQALGLGLQFLLWYDEGEERNRGNFPPRFSGRQFPNYSSELNVNALELEDSALYLCASSRGAGSYNEQFFGPGTRLTVL.

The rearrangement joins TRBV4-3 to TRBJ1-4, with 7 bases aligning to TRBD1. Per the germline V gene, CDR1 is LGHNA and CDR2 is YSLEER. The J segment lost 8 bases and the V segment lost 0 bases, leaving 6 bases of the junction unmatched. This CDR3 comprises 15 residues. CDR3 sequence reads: CASSQDRQGVEKLFF. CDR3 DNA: TGCGCCAGCAGCCAAGATCGCCAGGGGGTGGAAAAACTGTTTTTT.

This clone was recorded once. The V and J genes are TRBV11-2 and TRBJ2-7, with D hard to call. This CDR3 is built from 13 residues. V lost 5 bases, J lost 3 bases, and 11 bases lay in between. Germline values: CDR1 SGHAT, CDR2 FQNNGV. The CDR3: CASSPRNDYEQYF. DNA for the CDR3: TGTGCCAGCAGCCCACGCAATGACTACGAGCAGTACTTC.

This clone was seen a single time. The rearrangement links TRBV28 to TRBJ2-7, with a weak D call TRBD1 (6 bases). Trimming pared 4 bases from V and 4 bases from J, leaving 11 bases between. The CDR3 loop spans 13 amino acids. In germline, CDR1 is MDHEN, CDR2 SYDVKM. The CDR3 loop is CASSSYTGYEQYF. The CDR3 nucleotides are TGTGCCAGCAGTTCATATACAGGGTACGAGCAGTACTTC.

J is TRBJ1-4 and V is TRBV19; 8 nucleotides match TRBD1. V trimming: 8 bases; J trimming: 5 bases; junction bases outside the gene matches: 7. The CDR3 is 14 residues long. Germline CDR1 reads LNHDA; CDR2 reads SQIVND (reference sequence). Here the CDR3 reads CASASTGENEKLFF. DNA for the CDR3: TGTGCCAGTGCCTCGACAGGGGAGAATGAAAAACTGTTTTTT.

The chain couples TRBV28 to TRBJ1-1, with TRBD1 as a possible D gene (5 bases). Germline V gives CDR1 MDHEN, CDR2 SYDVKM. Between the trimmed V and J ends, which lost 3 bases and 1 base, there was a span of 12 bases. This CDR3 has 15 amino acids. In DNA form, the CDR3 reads TGTGCCAGCAGTTTTATTGGCAGGGCGAACACTGAAGCTTTCTTT. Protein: CASSFIGRANTEAFF.

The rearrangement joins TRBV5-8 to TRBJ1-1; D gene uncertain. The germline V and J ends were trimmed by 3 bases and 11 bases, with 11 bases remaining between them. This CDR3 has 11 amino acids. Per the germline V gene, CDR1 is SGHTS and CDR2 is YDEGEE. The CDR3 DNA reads TGTGCCAGCAGCTCACACTTCGAGGCTTTCTTT. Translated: CASSSHFEAFF.

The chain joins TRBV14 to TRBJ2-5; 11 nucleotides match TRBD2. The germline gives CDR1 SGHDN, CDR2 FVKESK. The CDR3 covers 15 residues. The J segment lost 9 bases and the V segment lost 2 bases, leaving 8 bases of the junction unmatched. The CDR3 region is CASSQLETSGIPQYF. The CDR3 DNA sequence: TGTGCCAGCAGCCAACTTGAGACTAGCGGGATCCCCCAGTACTTC. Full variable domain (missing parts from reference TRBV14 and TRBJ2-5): EAGVTQFPSHSVIEKGQTVTLRCDPISGHDNLYWYRRVMGKEIKFLLHFVKESKQDESGMPNNRFLAERTGGTYSTLKVQPAELEDSGVYFCASSQLETSGIPQYFGPGTRLLVL.

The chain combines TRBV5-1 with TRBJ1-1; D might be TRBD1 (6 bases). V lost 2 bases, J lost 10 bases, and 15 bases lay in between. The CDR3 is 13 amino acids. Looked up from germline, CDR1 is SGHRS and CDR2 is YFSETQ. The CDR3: CASSLNQGLGAFF. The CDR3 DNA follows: TGCGCCAGCAGCTTAAATCAGGGGTTGGGAGCTTTCTTT. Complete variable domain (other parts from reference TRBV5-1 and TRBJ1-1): KAGVTQTPRYLIKTRGQQVTLSCSPISGHRSVSWYQQTPGQGLQFLFEYFSETQRNKGNFPGRFSGRQFSNSRSEMNVSTLELGDSALYLCASSLNQGLGAFFGQGTRLTVV.

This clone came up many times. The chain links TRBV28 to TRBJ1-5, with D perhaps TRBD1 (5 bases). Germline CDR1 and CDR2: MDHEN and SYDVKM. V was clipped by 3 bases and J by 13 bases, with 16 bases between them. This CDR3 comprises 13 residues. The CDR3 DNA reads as TGTGCCAGCAGTTTGTCGACAGTTGGGCGGCAGCATTTT. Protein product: CASSLSTVGRQHF.

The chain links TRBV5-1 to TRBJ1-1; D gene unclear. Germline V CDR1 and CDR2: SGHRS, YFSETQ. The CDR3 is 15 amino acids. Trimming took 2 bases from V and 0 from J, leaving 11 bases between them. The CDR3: CASSFSGALNTEAFF. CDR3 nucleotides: TGCGCCAGCAGCTTCTCCGGTGCCCTGAACACTGAAGCTTTCTTT.

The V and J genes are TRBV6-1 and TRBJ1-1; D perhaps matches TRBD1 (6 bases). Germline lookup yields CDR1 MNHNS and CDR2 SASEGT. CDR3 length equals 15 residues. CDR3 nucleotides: TGTACCACTATCGCTGGGGGGGCCGGAGGGACTGAAGCTTTCTTT. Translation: CTTIAGGAGGTEAFF.

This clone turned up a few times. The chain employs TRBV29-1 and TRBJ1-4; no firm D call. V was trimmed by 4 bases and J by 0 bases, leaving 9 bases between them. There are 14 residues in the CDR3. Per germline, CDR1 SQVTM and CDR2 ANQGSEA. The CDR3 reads CSVGGRATNEKLFF. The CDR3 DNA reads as TGCAGCGTTGGAGGACGGGCAACTAATGAAAAACTGTTTTTT.

CDR3 amino acids: CASSNRAALSYEQYF. The CDR3 DNA sequence: TGTGCCAGCAGTAACAGGGCCGCCCTTTCCTACGAGCAGTACTTC. The chain couples TRBV27 to TRBJ2-7, with a possible D match to TRBD1 (6 bases). The germline CDR1 and CDR2 sequences are MNHEY and SMNVEV (reference sequence). The V and J ends lost 5 bases and 1 base respectively, with 15 bases between them. This CDR3 has 15 residues.

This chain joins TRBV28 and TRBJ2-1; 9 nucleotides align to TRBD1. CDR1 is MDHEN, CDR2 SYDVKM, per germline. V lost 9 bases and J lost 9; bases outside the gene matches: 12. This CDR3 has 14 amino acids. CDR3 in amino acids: CASRTGTGTGEQFF. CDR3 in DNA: TGTGCCAGTAGAACCGGGACAGGGACCGGTGAGCAGTTCTTC.